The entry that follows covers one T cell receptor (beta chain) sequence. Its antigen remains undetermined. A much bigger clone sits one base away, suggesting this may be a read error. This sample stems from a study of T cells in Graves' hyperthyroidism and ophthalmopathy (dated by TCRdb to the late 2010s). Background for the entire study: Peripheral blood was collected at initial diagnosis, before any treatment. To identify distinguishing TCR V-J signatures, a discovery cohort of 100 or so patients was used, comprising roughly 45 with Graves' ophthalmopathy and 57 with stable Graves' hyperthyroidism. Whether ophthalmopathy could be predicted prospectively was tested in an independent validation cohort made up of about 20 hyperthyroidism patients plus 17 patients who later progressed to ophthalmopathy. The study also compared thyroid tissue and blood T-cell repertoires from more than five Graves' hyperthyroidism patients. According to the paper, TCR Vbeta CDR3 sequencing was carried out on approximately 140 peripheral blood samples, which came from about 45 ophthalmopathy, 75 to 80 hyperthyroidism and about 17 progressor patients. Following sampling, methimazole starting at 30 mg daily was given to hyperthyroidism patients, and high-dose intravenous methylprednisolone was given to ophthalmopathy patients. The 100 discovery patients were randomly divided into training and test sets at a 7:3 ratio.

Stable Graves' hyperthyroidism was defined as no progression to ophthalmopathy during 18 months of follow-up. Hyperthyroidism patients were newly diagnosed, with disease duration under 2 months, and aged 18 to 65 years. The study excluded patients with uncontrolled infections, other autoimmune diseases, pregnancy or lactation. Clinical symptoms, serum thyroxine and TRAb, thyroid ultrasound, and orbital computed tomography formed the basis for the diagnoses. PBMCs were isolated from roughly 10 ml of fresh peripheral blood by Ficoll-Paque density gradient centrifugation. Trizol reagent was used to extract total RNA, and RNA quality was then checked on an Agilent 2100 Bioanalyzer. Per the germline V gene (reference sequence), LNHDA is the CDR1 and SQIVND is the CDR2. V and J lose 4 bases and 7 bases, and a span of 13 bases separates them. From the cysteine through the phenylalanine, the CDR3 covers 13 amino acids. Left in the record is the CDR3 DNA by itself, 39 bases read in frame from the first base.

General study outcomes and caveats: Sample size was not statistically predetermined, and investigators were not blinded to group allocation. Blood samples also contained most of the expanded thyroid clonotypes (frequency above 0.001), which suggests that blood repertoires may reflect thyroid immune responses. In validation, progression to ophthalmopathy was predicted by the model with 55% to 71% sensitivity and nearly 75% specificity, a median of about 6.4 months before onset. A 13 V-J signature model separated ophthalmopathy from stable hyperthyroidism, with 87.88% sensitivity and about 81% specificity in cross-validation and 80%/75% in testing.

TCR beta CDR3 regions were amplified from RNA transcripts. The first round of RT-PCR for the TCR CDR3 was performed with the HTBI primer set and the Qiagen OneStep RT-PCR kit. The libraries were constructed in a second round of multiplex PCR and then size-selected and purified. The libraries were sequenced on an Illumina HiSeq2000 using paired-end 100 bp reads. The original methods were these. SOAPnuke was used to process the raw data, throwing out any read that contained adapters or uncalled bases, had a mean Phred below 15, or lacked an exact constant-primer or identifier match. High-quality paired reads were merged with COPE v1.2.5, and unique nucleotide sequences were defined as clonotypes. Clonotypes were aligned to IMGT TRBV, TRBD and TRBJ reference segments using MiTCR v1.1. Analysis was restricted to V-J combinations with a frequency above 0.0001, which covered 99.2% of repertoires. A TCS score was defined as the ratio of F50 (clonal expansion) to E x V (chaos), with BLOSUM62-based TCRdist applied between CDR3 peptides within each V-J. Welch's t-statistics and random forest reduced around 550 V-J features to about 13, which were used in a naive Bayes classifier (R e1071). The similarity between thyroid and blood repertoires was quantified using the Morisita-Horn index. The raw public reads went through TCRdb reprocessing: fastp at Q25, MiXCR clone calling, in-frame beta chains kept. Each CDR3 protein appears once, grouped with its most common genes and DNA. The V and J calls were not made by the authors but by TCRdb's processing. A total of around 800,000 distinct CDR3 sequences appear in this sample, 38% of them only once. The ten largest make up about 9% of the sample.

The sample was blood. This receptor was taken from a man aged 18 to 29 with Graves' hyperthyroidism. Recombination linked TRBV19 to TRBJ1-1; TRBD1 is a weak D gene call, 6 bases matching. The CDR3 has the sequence CASSNPDSREAFF. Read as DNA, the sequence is TGTGCCAGTAGTAACCCGGACAGCCGTGAAGCTTTCTTT.